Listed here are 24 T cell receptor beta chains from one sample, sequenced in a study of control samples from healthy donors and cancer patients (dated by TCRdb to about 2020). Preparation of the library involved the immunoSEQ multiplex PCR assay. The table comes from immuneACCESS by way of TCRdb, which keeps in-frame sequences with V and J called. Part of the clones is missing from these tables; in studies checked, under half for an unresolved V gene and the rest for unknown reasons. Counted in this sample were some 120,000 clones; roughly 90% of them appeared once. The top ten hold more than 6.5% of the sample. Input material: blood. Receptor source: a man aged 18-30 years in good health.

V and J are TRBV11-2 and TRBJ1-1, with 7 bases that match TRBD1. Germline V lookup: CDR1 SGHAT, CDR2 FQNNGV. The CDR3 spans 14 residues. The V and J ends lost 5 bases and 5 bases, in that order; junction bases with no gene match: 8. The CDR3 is CASSPTGRRTEAFF. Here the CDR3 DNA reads TGTGCCAGCAGCCCGACAGGGAGGCGAACTGAAGCTTTCTTT.

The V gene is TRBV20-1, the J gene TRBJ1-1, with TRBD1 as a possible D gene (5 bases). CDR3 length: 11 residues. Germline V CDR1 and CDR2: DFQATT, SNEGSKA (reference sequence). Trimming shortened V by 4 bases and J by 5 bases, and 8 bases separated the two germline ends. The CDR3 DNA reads TGCAGTGCTATAAGGGGTACTGAAGCTTTCTTT. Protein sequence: CSAIRGTEAFF.

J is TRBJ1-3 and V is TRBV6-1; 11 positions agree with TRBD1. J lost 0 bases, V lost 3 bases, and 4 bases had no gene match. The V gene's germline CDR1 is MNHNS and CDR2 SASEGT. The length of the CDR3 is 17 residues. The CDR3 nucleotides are TGTGCCAGCAGTGATAGGACAGGGGGCGTCTCTGGAAACACCATATATTTT. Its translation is CASSDRTGGVSGNTIYF.

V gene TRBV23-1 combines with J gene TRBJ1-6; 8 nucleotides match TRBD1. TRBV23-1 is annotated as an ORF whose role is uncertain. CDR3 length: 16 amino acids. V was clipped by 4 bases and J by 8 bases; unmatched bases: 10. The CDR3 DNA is TGCGCCAGCAGTCCGGAGACAGGGGCCCCTTATTCACCCCTCCACTTT. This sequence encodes CASSPETGAPYSPLHF.

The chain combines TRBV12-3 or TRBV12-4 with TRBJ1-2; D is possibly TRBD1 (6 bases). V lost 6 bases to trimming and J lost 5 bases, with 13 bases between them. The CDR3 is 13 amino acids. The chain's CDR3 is CASSRQTGYGYTF. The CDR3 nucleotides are TGTGCCAGCAGCCGACAGACAGGATATGGCTACACCTTC.

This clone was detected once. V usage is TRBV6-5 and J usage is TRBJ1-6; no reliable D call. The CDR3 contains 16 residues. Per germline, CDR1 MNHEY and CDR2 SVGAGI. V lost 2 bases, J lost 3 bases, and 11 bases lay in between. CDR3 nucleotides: TGTGCCAGCAGTTACGCGGCAGTCCGCTATAATTCACCCCTCCACTTT. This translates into CASSYAAVRYNSPLHF.

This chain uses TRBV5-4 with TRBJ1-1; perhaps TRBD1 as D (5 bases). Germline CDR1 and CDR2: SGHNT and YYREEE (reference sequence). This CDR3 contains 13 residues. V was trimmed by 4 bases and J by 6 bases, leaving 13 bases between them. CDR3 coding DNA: TGTGCCAGCAGCCTCCGGACGGGACCTGAAGCTTTCTTT. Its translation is CASSLRTGPEAFF.

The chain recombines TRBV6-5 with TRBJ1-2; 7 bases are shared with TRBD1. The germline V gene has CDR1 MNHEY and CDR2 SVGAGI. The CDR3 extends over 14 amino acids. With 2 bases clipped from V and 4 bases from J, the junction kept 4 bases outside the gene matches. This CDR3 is CASSYEGDSYGYTF. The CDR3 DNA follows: TGTGCCAGCAGTTACGAGGGGGACAGCTATGGCTACACCTTC.

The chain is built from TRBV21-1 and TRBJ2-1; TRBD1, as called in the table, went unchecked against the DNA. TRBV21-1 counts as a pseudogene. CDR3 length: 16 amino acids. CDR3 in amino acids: CASSKYETGGFNEQFF. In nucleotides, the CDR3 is TGTGCCAGCAGCAAATATGAGACAGGGGGATTCAATGAGCAGTTCTTC.

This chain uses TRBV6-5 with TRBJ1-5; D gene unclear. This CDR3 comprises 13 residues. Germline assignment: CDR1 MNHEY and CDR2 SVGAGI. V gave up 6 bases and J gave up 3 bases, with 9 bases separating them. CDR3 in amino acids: CASSRTVNQPQHF. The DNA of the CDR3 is TGTGCCAGCAGCAGGACCGTCAATCAGCCCCAGCATTTT.

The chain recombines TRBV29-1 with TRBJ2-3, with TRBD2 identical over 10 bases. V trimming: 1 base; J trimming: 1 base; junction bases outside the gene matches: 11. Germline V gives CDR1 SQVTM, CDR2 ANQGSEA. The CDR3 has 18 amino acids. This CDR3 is CSVEGGLAGAGGTDTQYF. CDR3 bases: TGCAGCGTTGAAGGAGGTCTAGCGGGGGCAGGTGGCACAGATACGCAGTATTTT.

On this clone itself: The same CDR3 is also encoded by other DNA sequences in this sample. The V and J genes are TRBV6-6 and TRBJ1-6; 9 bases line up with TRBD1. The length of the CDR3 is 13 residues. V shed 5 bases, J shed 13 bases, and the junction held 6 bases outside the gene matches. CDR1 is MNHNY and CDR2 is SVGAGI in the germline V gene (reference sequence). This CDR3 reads CASSGTGISPLHF. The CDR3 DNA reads TGTGCCAGCAGTGGGACAGGGATTAGTCCCCTCCACTTT.

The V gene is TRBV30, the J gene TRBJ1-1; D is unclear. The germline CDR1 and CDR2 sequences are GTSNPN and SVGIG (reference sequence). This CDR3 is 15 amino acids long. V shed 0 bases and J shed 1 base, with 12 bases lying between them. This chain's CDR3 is CAWSVLSLGNTEAFF. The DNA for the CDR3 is TGTGCCTGGAGTGTACTTTCCCTAGGGAACACTGAAGCTTTCTTT.

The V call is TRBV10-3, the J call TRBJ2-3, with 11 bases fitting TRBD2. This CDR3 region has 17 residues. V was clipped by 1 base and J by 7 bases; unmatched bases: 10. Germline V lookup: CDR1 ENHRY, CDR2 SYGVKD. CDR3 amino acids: CAISEFSGTSGAHTQYF. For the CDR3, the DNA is TGTGCCATCAGTGAGTTCTCCGGGACTAGCGGTGCACATACGCAGTATTTT.

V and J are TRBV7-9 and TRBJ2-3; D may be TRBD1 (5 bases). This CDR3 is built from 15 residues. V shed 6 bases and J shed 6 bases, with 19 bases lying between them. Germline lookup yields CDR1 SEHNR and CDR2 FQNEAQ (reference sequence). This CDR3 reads CASSFRGPIGDTQYF. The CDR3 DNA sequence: TGTGCCAGCAGTTTTAGGGGCCCGATAGGCGATACGCAGTATTTT.

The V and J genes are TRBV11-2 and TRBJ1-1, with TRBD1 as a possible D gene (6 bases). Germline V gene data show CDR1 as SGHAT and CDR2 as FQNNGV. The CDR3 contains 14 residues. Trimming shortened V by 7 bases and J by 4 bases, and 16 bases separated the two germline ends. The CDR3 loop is CASTAWTAITEAFF. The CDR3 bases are TGTGCCAGCACTGCCTGGACAGCGATCACTGAAGCTTTCTTT.

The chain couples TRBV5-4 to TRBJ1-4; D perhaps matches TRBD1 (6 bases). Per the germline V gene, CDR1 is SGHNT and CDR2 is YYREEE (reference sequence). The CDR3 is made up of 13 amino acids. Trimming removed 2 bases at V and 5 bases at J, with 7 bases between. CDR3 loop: CASSLGGNEKLFF. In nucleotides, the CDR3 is TGTGCCAGCAGCTTAGGGGGAAATGAAAAACTGTTTTTT.

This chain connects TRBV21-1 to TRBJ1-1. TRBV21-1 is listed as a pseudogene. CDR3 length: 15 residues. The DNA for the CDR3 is TGTGCCAGCAGCAAAGCCGGGACGGTAAACACTGAAGCTTTCTTT. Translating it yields CASSKAGTVNTEAFF.

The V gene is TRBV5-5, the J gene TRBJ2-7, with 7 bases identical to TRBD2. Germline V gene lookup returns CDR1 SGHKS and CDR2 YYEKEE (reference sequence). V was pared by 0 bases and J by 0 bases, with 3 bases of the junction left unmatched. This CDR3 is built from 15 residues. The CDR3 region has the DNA TGTGCCAGCAGCTTGGGCAGGACTAGCTCCTACGAGCAGTACTTC. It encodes CASSLGRTSSYEQYF.

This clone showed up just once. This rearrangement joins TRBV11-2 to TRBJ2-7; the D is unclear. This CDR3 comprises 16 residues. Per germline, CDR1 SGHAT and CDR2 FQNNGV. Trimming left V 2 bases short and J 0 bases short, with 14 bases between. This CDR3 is CASSLLAHTSSYEQYF. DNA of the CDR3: TGTGCCAGCAGCTTATTGGCACATACCAGCTCCTACGAGCAGTACTTC.

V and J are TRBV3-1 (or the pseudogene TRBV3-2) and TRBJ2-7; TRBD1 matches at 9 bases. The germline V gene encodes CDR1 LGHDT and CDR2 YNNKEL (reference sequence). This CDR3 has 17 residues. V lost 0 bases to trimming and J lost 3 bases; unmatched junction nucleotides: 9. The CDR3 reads CASSQDLRDRVNYEQYF. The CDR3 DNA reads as TGTGCCAGCAGCCAAGATCTGCGGGACAGGGTAAACTACGAGCAGTACTTC.

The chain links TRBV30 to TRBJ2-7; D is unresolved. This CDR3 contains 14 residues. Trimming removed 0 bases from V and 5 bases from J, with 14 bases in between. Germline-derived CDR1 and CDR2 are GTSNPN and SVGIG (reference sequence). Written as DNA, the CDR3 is TGTGCCTGGAGTGTACTCCAGAAGTGGGACGAGCAGTACTTC. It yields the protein CAWSVLQKWDEQYF. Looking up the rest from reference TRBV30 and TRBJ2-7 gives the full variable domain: SQTIHQWPATLVQPVGSPLSLECTVEGTSNPNLYWYRQAAGRGLQLLFYSVGIGQISSEVPQNLSASRPQDRQFILSSKKLLLSDSGFYLCAWSVLQKWDEQYFGPGTRLTVT.

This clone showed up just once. CDR3: CSASKGTDSYEQYF. DNA for the CDR3: TGCAGTGCTAGTAAGGGGACGGACTCCTACGAGCAGTACTTC. This chain joins TRBV20-1 and TRBJ2-7; the D call may be TRBD1 or TRBD2 (5 bases each). The CDR3 loop spans 14 amino acids. V lost 3 bases, J lost 0 bases, and 12 bases lay in between. Looked up from germline, CDR1 is DFQATT and CDR2 is SNEGSKA (reference sequence).

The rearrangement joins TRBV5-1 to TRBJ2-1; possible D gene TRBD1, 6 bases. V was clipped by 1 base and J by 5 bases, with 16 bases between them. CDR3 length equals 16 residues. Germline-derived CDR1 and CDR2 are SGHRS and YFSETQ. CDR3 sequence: CASSLRRTVQNNEQFF. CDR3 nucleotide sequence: TGCGCCAGCAGCTTGAGAAGGACAGTGCAAAACAATGAGCAGTTCTTC.